This T cell receptor (beta chain) originates from a study of Graves' ophthalmopathy and Graves' hyperthyroidism. Amplification from RNA transcripts yielded the TCR beta CDR3 regions. RT-PCR in the first round used HTBI primers; a second-round multiplex PCR followed. Each CDR3 protein is one row after TCRdb ran MiXCR on the multiplex PCR reads. The repertoire holds hundreds of thousands of distinct CDR3 sequences, with 15% to 17% as singletons. Looked up from germline, CDR1 is DFQATT and CDR2 is SNEGSKA (reference sequence). CDR3 size: 13 residues. Trimming cost V 3 bases and J 1 base, with 9 bases left between them.

V is TRBV20-1 and J is TRBJ1-1; D uncertain. Sequenced: peripheral blood. The clonotype originates from a young woman with stable Graves' hyperthyroidism. This CDR3 is CSASSGKNTEAFF. DNA of the CDR3: TGCAGTGCTAGTTCAGGAAAGAACACTGAAGCTTTCTTT.